The source of this T cell receptor (beta chain) is a study of T-cell memory formation after mild COVID-19. With 5 bases removed from V and 4 bases from J, the gap between germline ends came to 9 bases. Germline V lookup: CDR1 SEHNR, CDR2 FQNEAQ (reference sequence). CDR3 length: 12 amino acids. TCRdb fed the 5' RACE reads into MiXCR, producing one record per CDR3 protein. The sample shows a few hundred thousand distinct CDR3 sequences, more than 15% of them seen only once. The sample comprised PBMCs or a T cell subset sorted from them (not recorded which). The chain links TRBV7-9 to TRBJ2-7; D is unresolved. The TCR originated in a man aged 18-30 years who had mild COVID-19 (a few samples of this study predate the infection). Cell type and time point are not known. The CDR3 region has the DNA TGTGCCAGCAGCAACGACGGATACGAGCAGTACTTC. As protein: CASSNDGYEQYF.